This paragraph covers one TCR beta chain sequence. What it binds is unknown. The data were obtained in a study of glioma-infiltrating T cells after dendritic cell vaccination. General study points: Only a small number of patients had complete blood and tumor samples. Longer survival after dendritic cell vaccination followed higher pretreatment TIL content.

With 1 base removed from V and 14 bases from J, the gap between germline ends came to 14 bases. CDR3 length equals 12 residues. CDR1 and CDR2 (germline): MNHEY, SMNVEV (reference sequence). The table came from immunoSEQ multiplex PCR; TCRdb's copy has only in-frame clones and leaves some out. The sample has some 73,000 clones; approximately 80% are singletons. Fresh-frozen tumor tissue and more than two years of survival data were available for all. The clonotype comes from a human donor with glioblastoma. The V and J genes are TRBV27 and TRBJ1-2; no clear D. The starting material was blood, obtained before dendritic cell vaccination. The CDR3: CASSLLNSLLTF. Written as DNA, the CDR3 is TGTGCCAGCAGTTTATTAAATAGCCTGCTGACCTTC.